A single sample is the source of the 2 T cell receptor beta chains below, sequenced in a study of shared clonotypes between healthy human individuals. Sequencing was performed with immunoSEQ multiplex PCR; in TCRdb, only in-frame clones are kept and a portion is missing. The sample yields roughly 1,500,000 clones, approximately 98% seen once. The material sequenced was naive CD4+ T cells sorted from blood. Subset denoted: CD45RA+ positively selected. These receptors were collected from a man in his thirties or forties in good health.

The chain employs TRBV5-4 and TRBJ2-1, with 8 bases aligning to TRBD2. The CDR3 covers 17 residues. CDR1 and CDR2 (germline): SGHNT, YYREEE (reference sequence). The trim removed 0 bases at V and 5 bases at J, leaving 10 bases unmatched. CDR3 DNA: TGTGCCAGCAGCTTGGGACCAGCGGGAGCCTTAGACAATGAGCAGTTCTTC. This codes for CASSLGPAGALDNEQFF.

V gene TRBV6-1 combines with J gene TRBJ1-3, with a tentative D call TRBD1 (6 bases). The CDR3 spans 14 residues. Germline V gene data show CDR1 as MNHNS and CDR2 as SASEGT. Deletions cut 4 bases from V and 7 bases from J, with 14 bases between. CDR3 bases: TGTGCCAGCAGTGCAGGGACAATCGCCAACACCATATATTTT. Amino acid sequence: CASSAGTIANTIYF.